A selection of T cell receptor beta chains follows, all from one sample in a study of post-analysis software for immune sequencing data. TCRdb independently ran MiXCR on the PCR reads; one entry per CDR3 protein. The profile covers 350,000 to 450,000 distinct CDR3 sequences, with less than 40% appearing a single time and roughly 13% taken by the ten largest. Specimen: blood. These receptors were collected from a girl between 10 and 17 years old with multiple sclerosis. Each CDR3 is given with its conserved first and last residue. The D gene is left open where the match is weak. Clone size appears in some rows only: once, few, many, or a class for an expanded clone.

D gene,V gene,clone size,J gene,CDR3 DNA,CDR3 protein
TRBD2,TRBV10-3,.,TRBJ2-5,TGTGCCATCAGTGATCGCCTGACTAGCGAGGGGACCCAGTACTTC,CAISDRLTSEGTQYF
.,TRBV4-1,.,TRBJ1-4,TGCGCCAGCAGCTCCCCGGCGGGGGCGCGGAGAGAAAAACTGTTTTTT,CASSSPAGARREKLFF
.,TRBV3-1,few,TRBJ2-1,TGTGCCAGCAGCCAGTTCGATTACAATGGGCAGTTCTTC,CASSQFDYNGQFF
.,TRBV29-1,.,TRBJ2-4,TGCAGCGTCCAAGACACCCTTAGGGACATTCAGTACTTC,CSVQDTLRDIQYF
TRBD2,TRBV4-2,.,TRBJ2-1,TGTGCCAGCAGCCAAGACGGGACTAGCGGGATAGAGGAGCAGTTCTTC,CASSQDGTSGIEEQFF
.,TRBV4-1,.,TRBJ2-3,TGCGCCAGCAGCCACCACAAGGGTGAGGGCACAGATACGCAGTATTTT,CASSHHKGEGTDTQYF
.,TRBV18,.,TRBJ1-6,TGTGCCAGCTCACCAATGGGGCACAATTCACCCCTCCACTTT,CASSPMGHNSPLHF
.,TRBV5-1,.,TRBJ2-5,TGCGCCAGCAGCTTACTACAGGGCTACCAAGAGACCCAGTACTTC,CASSLLQGYQETQYF
TRBD1,TRBV9,few,TRBJ2-7,TGTGCCAGCAGCGTAGGACAGGGCTTCCATTACGAGCAGTACTTC,CASSVGQGFHYEQYF
.,TRBV12-3/TRBV12-4,few,TRBJ1-6,TGTGCCAGCAGTTTTCAGGGGTATAATTCACCCCTCCACTTT,CASSFQGYNSPLHF
TRBD1,TRBV11-3,.,TRBJ2-3,TGTGCCAGCAGCTTAGGACAGGGGTACGATACGCAGTATTTT,CASSLGQGYDTQYF
.,TRBV12-3/TRBV12-4,.,TRBJ1-2,TGTGCCAGCAGCCCCCAGTCGCTGAGGGATGGCTACACCTTC,CASSPQSLRDGYTF
.,TRBV14,few,TRBJ2-5,TGTGCCAGCAGCCAAGATCGGGGACGGGGGATCCAAGAGACCCAGTACTTC,CASSQDRGRGIQETQYF
.,TRBV2,.,TRBJ1-1,TGTGCCAGCAGCCCGGGTCCTAGTTTGACTGAAGCTTTCTTT,CASSPGPSLTEAFF
.,TRBV7-2,few,TRBJ2-3,TGTGCCAGCACCCTATACCCTGTCAGCACAGATACGCAGTATTTT,CASTLYPVSTDTQYF
.,TRBV5-1,.,TRBJ1-2,TGCGCCAGCAGCTTGGAGGGCAGCTCGGGCTACACCTTC,CASSLEGSSGYTF
.,TRBV27,.,TRBJ1-5,TGTGTCAGCAGTAGGACAAACAATCAGCCCCAGCATTTT,CVSSRTNNQPQHF
.,TRBV6-4,.,TRBJ1-1,TGTACCCGACGGGAGGGGCCGGCGGGAGCTTTCTTT,CTRREGPAGAFF
TRBD1,TRBV12-3/TRBV12-4,few,TRBJ2-3,TGTGCCAGCAGGGGCATGACAGGGGCGCAGTATTTT,CASRGMTGAQYF
.,TRBV4-3,few,TRBJ2-7,TGCGCCAGCAGCCAACTAGGGAGCTCCTACGAGCAGTACTTC,CASSQLGSSYEQYF
.,TRBV6-2/TRBV6-3,.,TRBJ2-6,TGTGCCAGCAGCAACGACAGGAGACCTGGGGCCAACGTCCTGACTTTC,CASSNDRRPGANVLTF
.,TRBV29-1,many,TRBJ2-7,TGCAGCGCTGCCGACAGGCAGAGCTACGAGCAGTACTTC,CSAADRQSYEQYF
TRBD1,TRBV12-3/TRBV12-4,few,TRBJ2-1,TGTGCCAGCAGTTCCGTGGACAGGTTCAATGAGCAGTTCTTC,CASSSVDRFNEQFF
.,TRBV20-1,.,TRBJ1-1,TGCAGTGCTAGAGTTAGAGGGAGGACTGAAGCTTTCTTT,CSARVRGRTEAFF
TRBD1,TRBV6-5,few,TRBJ1-1,TGTGCCAGCAGTTTAGACAGGGCCAACACTGAAGCTTTCTTT,CASSLDRANTEAFF
.,TRBV4-1,.,TRBJ2-3,TGCGCCAGCAGCCAAAGGGGACTTTTTAGCACAGATACGCAGTATTTT,CASSQRGLFSTDTQYF
.,TRBV7-8,.,TRBJ1-3,TGTGCCAGCAGCTTAGAAGGGTTGGATGGAAACACCATATATTTT,CASSLEGLDGNTIYF
.,TRBV6-2/TRBV6-3,.,TRBJ1-1,TGTGCCAGCAGTGCTGTGGGACGGGACACTGAAGCTTTCTTT,CASSAVGRDTEAFF
TRBD1,TRBV2,.,TRBJ2-5,TGTGCCAGCAGTGTCGCCGGGACAGGGGGCGCGGGGGCACAAGAGACCCAGTACTTC,CASSVAGTGGAGAQETQYF
.,TRBV14,.,TRBJ2-5,TGTGCCAGCAGCATCATGGGTCAAAAAGAGACCCAGTACTTC,CASSIMGQKETQYF
.,TRBV7-2,.,TRBJ1-2,TGTGCCAGCAGCGCACTGGGGAACTATGGCTACACCTTC,CASSALGNYGYTF
.,TRBV6-5,once,TRBJ2-7,TGTGCCAGCAGTTACCGGAGGACATCCCTCGAGCAGTACTTC,CASSYRRTSLEQYF
.,TRBV12-3/TRBV12-4,.,TRBJ1-3,TGTGCCAGCAGTATTCTTCCGGGACGAAGGCAATTCCCTGGAAACACCATATATTTT,CASSILPGRRQFPGNTIYF
.,TRBV4-1,.,TRBJ2-3,TGCGCCAGCAGCCAAGTCAGCCCCACAGATACGCAGTATTTT,CASSQVSPTDTQYF
.,TRBV20-1,few,TRBJ2-1,TGCACCCTCGGAGGTATCGGGGGAGCTGAGCAGTTCTTC,CTLGGIGGAEQFF
.,TRBV27,.,TRBJ1-1,TGTGCCAGCAGTTTAGGTCGGATGAACACTGAAGCTTTCTTT,CASSLGRMNTEAFF
TRBD1,TRBV13,.,TRBJ2-1,TGTGCCAGCAGCTCTCCTACACAGGGGAGCTCCTACAATGAGCAGTTCTTC,CASSSPTQGSSYNEQFF
TRBD2,TRBV20-1,.,TRBJ2-1,TGCAGTGCTATTTCCAGCGGGGGGGCTGGAAATGAGCAGTTCTTC,CSAISSGGAGNEQFF
TRBD1,TRBV20-1,.,TRBJ1-1,TGCAGTGCTAGGCTTAACAGGGGGGGAGGCACTAAAGCTTTCTTT,CSARLNRGGGTKAFF
TRBD2,TRBV7-2,.,TRBJ2-7,TGTGCCAGCAGCTATTCCGGGACTAGCGGGGGGGCCTCCGAGCAGTACTTC,CASSYSGTSGGASEQYF
.,TRBV6-4,few,TRBJ2-1,TGTGCCAGCAGTCAAACAGGCACCTACAATGAGCAGTTCTTC,CASSQTGTYNEQFF